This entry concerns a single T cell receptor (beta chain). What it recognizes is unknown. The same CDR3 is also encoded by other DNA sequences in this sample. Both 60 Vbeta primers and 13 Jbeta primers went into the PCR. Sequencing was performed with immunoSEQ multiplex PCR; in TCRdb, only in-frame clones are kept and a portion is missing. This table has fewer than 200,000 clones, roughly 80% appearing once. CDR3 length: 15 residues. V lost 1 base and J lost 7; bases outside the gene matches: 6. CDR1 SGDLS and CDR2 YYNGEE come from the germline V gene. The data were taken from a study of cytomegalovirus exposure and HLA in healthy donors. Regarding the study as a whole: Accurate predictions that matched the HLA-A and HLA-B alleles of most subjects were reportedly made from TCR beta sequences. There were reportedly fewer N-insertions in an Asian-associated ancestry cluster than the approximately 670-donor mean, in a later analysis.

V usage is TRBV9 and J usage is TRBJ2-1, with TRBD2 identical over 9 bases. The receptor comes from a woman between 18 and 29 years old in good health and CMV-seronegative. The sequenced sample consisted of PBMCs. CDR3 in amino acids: CASSVSSGRSNEQFF. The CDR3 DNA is TGTGCCAGCAGCGTATCGAGCGGGAGGTCGAATGAGCAGTTCTTC.